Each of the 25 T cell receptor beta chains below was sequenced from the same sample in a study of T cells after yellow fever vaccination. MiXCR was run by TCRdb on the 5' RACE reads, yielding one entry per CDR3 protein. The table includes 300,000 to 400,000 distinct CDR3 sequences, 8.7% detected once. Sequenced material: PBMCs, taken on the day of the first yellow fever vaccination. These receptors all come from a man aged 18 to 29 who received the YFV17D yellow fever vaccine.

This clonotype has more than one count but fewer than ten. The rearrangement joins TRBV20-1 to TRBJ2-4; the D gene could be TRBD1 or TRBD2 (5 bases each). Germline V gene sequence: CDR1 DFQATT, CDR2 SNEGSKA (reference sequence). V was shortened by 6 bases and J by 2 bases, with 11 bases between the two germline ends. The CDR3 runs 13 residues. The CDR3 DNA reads TGCAGTGCCGAGGGGTTAACCAAAAACATTCAGTACTTC. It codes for CSAEGLTKNIQYF.

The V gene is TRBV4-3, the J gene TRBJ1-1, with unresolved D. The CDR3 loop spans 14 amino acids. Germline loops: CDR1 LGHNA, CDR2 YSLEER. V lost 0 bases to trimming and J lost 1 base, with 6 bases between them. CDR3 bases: TGCGCCAGCAGCCAAGAACTTACGAACACTGAAGCTTTCTTT. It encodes CASSQELTNTEAFF.

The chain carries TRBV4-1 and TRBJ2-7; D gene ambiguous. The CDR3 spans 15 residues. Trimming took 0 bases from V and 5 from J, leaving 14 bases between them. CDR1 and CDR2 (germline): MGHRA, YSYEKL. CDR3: CASSQEPGQTHEQYV. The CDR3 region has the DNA TGCGCCAGCAGCCAAGAACCGGGTCAAACGCACGAGCAGTACGTC.

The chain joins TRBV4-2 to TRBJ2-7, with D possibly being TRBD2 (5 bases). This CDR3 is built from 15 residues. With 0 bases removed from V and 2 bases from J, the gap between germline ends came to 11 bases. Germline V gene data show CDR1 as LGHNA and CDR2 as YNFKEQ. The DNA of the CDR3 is TGTGCCAGCAGCCAAGATCGGGGTCTAACCTACGAGCAGTACTTC. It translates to CASSQDRGLTYEQYF.

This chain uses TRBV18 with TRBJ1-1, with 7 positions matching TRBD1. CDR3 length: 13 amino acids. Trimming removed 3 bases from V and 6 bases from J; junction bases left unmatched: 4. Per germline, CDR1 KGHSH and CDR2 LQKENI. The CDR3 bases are TGTGCCAGCTCACCCGACAGGGAGGCTGAAGCTTTCTTT. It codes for CASSPDREAEAFF.

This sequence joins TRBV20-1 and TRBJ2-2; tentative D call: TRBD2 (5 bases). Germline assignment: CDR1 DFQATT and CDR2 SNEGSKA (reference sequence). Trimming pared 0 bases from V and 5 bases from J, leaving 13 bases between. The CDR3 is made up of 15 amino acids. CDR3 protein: CSARDGEGSTGELFF. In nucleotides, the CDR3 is TGCAGTGCTAGAGACGGGGAAGGATCAACCGGGGAGCTGTTTTTT.

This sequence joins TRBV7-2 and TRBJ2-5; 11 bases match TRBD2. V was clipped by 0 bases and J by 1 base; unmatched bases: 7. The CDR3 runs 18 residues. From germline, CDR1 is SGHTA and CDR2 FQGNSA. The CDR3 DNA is TGTGCCAGCAGCTTAGCCCCCTCACTAGCGGGGGCCCAAGAGACCCAGTACTTC. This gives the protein CASSLAPSLAGAQETQYF.

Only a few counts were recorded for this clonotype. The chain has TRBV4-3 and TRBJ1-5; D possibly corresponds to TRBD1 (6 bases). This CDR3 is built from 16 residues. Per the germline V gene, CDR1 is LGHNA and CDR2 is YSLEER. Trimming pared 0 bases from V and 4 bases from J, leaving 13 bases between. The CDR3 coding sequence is TGCGCCAGCAGCCAAGATCATCGACAGGCAAATCAGCCCCAGCATTTT. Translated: CASSQDHRQANQPQHF.

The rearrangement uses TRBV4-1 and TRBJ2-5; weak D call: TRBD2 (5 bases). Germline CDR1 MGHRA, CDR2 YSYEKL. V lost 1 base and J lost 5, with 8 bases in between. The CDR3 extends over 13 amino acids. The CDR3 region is CASSQVIAETQYF. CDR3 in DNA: TGCGCCAGCAGCCAAGTAATAGCGGAGACCCAGTACTTC.

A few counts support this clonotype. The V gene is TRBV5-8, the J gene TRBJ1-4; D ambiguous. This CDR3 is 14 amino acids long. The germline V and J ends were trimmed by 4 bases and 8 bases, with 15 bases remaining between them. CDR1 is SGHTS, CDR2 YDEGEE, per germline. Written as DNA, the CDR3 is TGTGCCAGCAGCCTTGGACCTGGAGGGGAAAAACTGTTTTTT. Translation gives CASSLGPGGEKLFF.

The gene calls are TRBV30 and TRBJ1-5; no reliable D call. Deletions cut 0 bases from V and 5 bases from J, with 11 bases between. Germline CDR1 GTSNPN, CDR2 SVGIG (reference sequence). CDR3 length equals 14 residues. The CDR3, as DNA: TGTGCCTGGAGTGTACTGACATCTCATCAGCCCCAGCATTTT. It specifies CAWSVLTSHQPQHF.

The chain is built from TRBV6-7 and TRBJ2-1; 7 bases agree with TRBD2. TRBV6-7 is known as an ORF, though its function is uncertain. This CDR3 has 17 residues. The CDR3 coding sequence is TGTACCATCAGTTTGAGGCTAGCGGCCTCCTCCTACAATGAGCAGTTCTTC. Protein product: CTISLRLAASSYNEQFF.

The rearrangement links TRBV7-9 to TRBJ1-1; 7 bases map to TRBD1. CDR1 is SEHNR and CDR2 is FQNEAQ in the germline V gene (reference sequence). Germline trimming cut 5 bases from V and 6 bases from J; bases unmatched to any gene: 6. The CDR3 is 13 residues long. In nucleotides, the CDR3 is TGTGCCAGCAGCCCAACAGGGGAGGCTGAAGCTTTCTTT. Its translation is CASSPTGEAEAFF.

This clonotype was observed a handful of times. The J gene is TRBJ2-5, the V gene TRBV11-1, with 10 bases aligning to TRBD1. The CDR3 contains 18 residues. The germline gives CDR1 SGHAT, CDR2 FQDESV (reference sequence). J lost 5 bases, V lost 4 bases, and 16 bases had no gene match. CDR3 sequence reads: CASSSGSYDRGLLETQYF. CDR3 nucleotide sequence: TGTGCCAGCAGCTCGGGAAGCTACGACAGGGGGCTTCTGGAGACCCAGTACTTC.

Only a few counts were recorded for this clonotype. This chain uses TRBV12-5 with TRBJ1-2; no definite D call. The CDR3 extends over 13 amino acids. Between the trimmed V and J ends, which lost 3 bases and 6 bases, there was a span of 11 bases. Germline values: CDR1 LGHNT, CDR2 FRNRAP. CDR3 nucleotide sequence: TGTGCTAGTGGTTTCGCTGGCTGGGATGGCTACACCTTC. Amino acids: CASGFAGWDGYTF.

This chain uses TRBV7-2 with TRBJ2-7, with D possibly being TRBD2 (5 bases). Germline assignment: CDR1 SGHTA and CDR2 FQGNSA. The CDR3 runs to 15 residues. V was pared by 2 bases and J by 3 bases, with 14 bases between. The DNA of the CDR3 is TGTGCCAGCAGCTTATTCGGCGGGTTTCGCTACGAGCAGTACTTC. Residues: CASSLFGGFRYEQYF.

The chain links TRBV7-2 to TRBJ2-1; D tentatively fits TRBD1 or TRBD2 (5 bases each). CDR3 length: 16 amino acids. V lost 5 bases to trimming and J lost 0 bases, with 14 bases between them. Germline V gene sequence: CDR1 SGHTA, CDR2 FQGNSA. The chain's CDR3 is CASSPWDASSYNEQFF. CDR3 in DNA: TGTGCCAGCAGCCCCTGGGACGCCAGCTCCTACAATGAGCAGTTCTTC.

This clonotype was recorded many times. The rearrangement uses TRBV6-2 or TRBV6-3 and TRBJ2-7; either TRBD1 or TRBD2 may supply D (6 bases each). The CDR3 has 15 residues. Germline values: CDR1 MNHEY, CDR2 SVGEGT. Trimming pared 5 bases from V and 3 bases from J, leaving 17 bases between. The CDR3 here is CASSPTPGGLYEQYF. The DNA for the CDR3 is TGTGCCAGCAGTCCAACCCCCGGGGGCCTCTACGAGCAGTACTTC.

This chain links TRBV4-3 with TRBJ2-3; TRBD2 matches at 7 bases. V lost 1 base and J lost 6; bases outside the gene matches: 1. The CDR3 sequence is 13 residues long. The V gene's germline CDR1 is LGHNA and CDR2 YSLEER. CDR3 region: CASSQVGGDTQYF. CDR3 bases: TGCGCCAGCAGCCAAGTGGGGGGGGATACGCAGTATTTT.

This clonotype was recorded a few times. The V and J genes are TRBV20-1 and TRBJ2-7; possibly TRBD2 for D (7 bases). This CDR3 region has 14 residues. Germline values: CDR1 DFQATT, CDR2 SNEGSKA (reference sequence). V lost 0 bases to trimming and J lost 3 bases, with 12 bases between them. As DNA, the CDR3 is TGCAGTGCTAGAGATCAGGGAGGGGGCTACGAGCAGTACGTC. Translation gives CSARDQGGGYEQYV.

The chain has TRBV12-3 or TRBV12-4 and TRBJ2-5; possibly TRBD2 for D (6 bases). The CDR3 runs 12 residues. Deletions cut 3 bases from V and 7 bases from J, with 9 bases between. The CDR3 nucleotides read TGTGCCAGCAGTTTCGAAGCGGGGACCCAGTACTTC. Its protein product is CASSFEAGTQYF.

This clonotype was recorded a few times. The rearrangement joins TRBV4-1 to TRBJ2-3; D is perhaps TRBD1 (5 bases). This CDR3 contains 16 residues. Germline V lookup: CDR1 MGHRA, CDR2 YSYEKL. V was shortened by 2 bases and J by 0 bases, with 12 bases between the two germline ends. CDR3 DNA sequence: TGCGCCAGCAGCCAAATCCTCTCAGGGAGCACAGATACGCAGTATTTT. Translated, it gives CASSQILSGSTDTQYF.

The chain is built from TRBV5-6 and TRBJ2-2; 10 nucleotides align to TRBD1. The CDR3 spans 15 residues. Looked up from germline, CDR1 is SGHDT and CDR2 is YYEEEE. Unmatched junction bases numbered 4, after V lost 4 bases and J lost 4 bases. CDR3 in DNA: TGTGCCAGCAGCCTTCGGACAGGGGGCACCGGGGAGCTGTTTTTT. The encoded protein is CASSLRTGGTGELFF. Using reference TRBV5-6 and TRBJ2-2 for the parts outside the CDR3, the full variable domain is DAGVTQSPTHLIKTRGQQVTLRCSPKSGHDTVSWYQQALGQGPQFIFQYYEEEERQRGNFPDRFSGHQFPNYSSELNVNALLLGDSALYLCASSLRTGGTGELFFGEGSRLTVL.

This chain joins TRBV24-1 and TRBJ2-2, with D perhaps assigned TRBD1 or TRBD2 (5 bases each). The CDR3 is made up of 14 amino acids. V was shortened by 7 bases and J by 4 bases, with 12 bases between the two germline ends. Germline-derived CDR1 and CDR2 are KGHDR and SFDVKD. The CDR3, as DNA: TGTGCCACCAGGGACCAGGGACCCACCGGGGAGCTGTTTTTT. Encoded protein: CATRDQGPTGELFF.

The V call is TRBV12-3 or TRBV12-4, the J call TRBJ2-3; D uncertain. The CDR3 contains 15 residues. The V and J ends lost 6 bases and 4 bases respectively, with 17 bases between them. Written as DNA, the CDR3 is TGTGCCAGCAGCGACACAAACTGGGATGCAGATACGCAGTATTTT. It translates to CASSDTNWDADTQYF.